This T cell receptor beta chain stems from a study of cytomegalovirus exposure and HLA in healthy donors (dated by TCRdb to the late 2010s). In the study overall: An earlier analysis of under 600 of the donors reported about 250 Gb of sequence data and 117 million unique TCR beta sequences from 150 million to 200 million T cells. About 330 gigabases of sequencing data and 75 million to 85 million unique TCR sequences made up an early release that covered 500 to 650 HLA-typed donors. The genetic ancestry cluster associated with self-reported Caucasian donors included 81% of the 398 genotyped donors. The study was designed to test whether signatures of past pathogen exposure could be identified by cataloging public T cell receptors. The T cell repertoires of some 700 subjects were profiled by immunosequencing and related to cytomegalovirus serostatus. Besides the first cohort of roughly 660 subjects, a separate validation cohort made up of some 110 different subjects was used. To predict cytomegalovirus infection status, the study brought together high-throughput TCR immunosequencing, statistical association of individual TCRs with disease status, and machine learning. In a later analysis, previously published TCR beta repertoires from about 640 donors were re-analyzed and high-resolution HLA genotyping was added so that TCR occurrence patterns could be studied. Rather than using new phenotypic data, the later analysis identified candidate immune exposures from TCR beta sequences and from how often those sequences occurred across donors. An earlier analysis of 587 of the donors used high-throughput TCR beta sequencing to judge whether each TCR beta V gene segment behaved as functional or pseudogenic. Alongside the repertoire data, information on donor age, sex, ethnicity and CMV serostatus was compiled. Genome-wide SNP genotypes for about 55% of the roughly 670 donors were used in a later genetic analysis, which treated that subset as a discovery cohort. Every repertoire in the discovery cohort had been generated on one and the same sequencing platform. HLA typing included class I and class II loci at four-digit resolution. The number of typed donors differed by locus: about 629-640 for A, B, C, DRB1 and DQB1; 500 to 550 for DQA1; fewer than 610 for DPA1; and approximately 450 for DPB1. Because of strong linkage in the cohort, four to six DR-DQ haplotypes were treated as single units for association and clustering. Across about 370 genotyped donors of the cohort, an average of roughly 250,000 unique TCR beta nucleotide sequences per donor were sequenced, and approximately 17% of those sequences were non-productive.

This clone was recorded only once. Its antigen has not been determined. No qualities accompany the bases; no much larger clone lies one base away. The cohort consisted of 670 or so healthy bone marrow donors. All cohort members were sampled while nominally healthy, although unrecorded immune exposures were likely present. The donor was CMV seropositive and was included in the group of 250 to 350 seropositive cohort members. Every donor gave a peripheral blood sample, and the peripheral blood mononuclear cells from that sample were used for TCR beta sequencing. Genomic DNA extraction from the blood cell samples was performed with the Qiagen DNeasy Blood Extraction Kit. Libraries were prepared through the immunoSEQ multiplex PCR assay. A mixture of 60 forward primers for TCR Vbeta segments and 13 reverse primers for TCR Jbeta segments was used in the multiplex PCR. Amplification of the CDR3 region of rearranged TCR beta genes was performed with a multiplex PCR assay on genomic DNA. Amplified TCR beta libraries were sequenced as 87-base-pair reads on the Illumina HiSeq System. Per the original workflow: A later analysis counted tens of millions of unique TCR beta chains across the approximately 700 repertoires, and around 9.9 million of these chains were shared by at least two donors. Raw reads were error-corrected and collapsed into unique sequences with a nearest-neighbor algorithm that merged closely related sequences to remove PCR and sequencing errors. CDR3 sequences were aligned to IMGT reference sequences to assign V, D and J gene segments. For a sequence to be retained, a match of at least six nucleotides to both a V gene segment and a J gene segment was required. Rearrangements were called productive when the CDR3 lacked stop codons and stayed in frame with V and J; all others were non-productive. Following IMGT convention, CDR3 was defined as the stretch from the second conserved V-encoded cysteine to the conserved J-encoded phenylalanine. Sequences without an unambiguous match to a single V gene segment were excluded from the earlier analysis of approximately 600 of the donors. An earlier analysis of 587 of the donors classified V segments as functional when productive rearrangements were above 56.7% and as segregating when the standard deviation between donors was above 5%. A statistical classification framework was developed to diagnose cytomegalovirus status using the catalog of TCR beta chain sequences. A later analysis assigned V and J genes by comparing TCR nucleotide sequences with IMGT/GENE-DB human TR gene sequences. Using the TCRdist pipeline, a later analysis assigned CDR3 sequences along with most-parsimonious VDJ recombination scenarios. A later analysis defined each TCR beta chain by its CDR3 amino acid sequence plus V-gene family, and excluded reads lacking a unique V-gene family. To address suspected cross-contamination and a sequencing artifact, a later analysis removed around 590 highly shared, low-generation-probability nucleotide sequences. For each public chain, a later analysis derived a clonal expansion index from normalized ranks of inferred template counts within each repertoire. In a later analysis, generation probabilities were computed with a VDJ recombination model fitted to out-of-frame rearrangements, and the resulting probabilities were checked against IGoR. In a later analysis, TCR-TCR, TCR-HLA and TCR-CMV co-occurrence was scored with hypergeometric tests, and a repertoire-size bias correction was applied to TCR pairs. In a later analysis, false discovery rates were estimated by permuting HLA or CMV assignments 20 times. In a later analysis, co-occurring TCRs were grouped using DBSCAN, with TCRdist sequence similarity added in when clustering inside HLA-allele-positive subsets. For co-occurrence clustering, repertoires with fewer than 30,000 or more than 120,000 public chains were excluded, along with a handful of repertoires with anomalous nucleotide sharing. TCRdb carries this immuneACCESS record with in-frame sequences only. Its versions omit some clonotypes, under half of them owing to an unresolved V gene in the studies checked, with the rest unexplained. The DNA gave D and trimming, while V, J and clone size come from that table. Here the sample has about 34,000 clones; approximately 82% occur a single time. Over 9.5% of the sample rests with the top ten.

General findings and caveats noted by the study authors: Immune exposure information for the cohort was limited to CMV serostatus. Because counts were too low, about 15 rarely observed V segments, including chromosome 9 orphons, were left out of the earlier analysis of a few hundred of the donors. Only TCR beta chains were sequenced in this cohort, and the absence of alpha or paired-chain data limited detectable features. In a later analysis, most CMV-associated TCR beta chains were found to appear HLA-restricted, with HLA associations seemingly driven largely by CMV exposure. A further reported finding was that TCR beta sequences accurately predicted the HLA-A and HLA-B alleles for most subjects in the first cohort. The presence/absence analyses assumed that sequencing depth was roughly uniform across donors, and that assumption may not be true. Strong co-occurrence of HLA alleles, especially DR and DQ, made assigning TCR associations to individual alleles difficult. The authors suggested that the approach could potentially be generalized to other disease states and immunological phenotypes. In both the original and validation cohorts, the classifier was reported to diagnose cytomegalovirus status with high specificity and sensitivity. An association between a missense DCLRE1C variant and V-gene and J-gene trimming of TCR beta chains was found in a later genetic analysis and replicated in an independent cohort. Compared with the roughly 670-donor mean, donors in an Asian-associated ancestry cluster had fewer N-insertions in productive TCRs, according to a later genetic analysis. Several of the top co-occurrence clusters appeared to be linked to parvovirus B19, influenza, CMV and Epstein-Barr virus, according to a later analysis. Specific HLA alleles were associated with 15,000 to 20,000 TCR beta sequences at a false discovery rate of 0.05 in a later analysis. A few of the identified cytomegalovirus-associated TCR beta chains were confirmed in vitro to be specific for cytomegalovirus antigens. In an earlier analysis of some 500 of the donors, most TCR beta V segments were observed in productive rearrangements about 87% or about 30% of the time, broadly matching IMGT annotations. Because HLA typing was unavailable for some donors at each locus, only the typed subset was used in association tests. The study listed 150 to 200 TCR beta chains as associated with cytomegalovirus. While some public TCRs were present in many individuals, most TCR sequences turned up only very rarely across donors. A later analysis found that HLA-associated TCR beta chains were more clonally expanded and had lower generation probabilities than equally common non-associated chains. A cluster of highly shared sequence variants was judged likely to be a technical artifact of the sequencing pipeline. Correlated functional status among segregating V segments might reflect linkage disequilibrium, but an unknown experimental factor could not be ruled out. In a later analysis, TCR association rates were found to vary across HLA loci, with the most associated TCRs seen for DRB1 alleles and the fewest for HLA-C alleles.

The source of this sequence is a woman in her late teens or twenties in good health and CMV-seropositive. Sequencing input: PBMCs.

CDR3 sequence: CASSISISGGPDGELFF. The nucleotide sequence reads as follows: TGTGCCAGTAGTATTAGTATTAGCGGGGGCCCTGACGGGGAGCTGTTTTTT. The sequence links TRBV19 to TRBJ2-2, with 9 middle bases fitting TRBD2. CDR1 and CDR2 are read off the germline V gene (reference sequence) as LNHDA and SQIVND. The CDR3 spans 17 residues, from the cysteine through the phenylalanine. The only DNA kept is the CDR3, 51 bases in frame from the first base. Compared with germline, V lacks 3 bases and J lacks 7 bases; bases without a gene match: 12.